This T cell receptor beta chain was profiled in a study of shared clonotypes between healthy human individuals. It was into CD45RA+ naive and CD45RA-negative memory subsets that the CD4+ cells were split. The J segment lost 1 base and the V segment lost 1 base, leaving 4 bases of the junction unmatched. Germline CDR1 is MNHEY and CDR2 is SMNVEV (reference sequence). This CDR3 contains 18 residues. Using immunoSEQ multiplex PCR, the repertoire was profiled, and TCRdb retains in-frame clones only, with some absent. The sample has about 340,000 clones; less than 85% are singletons. Material: memory CD4+ T cells sorted from blood. Subset in this sample: CD45RA-negative fraction. The chain carries TRBV27 and TRBJ2-1; 13 bases agree with TRBD2. The receptor comes from a man aged 25 to 40 in good health. CDR3 DNA sequence: TGTGCCAGCAGTTTATATCGACTAGCGGGAGGATCCTACAATGAGCAGTTCTTC. Its translation is CASSLYRLAGGSYNEQFF.